One and the same sample provided the 9 T cell receptor beta chains below, sequenced in a study of blood T cell repertoires in COVID-19. Some clones are missing from TCRdb's copy, which holds only in-frame ones; the method was immunoSEQ multiplex PCR. The sample lists just over 350,000 clones, about 90% occurring once. Sequenced material: PBMCs or T cells enriched from blood (not recorded which). The receptors originated from a woman aged 25 to 39 who had recovered from COVID-19.

This clone was detected a few times. This sequence joins TRBV27 and TRBJ2-1; D is unresolved. The V end was cut by 6 bases, the J end by 3 bases, with 9 bases between. CDR1 and CDR2 from the germline V gene are MNHEY and SMNVEV (reference sequence). The CDR3 runs 13 residues. The CDR3 loop reads CASSPGFYNEQFF. The CDR3 DNA reads as TGTGCCAGCAGCCCTGGCTTCTACAATGAGCAGTTCTTC.

This rearrangement joins TRBV2 to TRBJ2-2; 7 bases align to TRBD2. The junction had 6 bases not matched to a gene; V was cut back by 7 bases and J by 4 bases. This CDR3 spans 14 amino acids. CDR1 is SNHLY and CDR2 is FYNNEI in the germline V gene. The DNA for the CDR3 is TGTGCCAGCAAGGGAGGGGTGGTCACCGGGGAGCTGTTTTTT. Protein sequence: CASKGGVVTGELFF.

This clone came up a few times. Other DNA sequences of this sample code for an identical CDR3. J is TRBJ2-7 and V is TRBV5-1, with a weak D call TRBD2 (6 bases). Trimming took 4 bases from V and 0 from J, leaving 14 bases between them. The CDR3 runs to 15 residues. Germline CDR1 SGHRS, CDR2 YFSETQ. The CDR3 spells CASSTTGLRSYEQYF. The CDR3 DNA is TGCGCCAGCAGCACTACGGGACTCCGCTCCTACGAGCAGTACTTC.

V usage is TRBV30 and J usage is TRBJ2-7; D gene ambiguous. Trimming left V 1 base short and J 7 bases short, with 11 bases between. Germline V gives CDR1 GTSNPN, CDR2 SVGIG (reference sequence). CDR3 length: 12 residues. CDR3 protein: CAWSGVFGEQYF. Here the CDR3 DNA reads TGTGCCTGGAGTGGAGTTTTCGGGGAGCAGTACTTC.

This chain joins TRBV6-1 and TRBJ2-1; the D is unclear. Per germline, CDR1 MNHNS and CDR2 SASEGT. This CDR3 is built from 14 residues. V shed 1 base and J shed 9 bases, with 13 bases lying between them. CDR3 sequence reads: CASSEEVLGGEQFF. In nucleotides, the CDR3 is TGTGCCAGCAGTGAAGAGGTTCTCGGCGGTGAGCAGTTCTTC.

V is TRBV13 and J is TRBJ2-2; D not certain. The V end was cut by 5 bases, the J end by 5 bases, with 12 bases between. The CDR3 sequence is 14 residues long. The germline CDR1 and CDR2 sequences are PRHDT and FYEKMQ (reference sequence). The CDR3 is CASSTHSRTGELFF. As DNA, the CDR3 is TGTGCCAGCAGCACTCACTCTAGGACCGGGGAGCTGTTTTTT.

This clone was observed many times. This chain links TRBV20-1 with TRBJ2-7, with TRBD1 identical over 10 bases. Looked up from germline, CDR1 is DFQATT and CDR2 is SNEGSKA (reference sequence). This CDR3 has 14 amino acids. V shed 3 bases, J shed 6 bases, and the junction held 8 bases outside the gene matches. The DNA of the CDR3 is TGCAGTGCTAGTCGACCGGGACAGGGGATCGAGCAGTACTTC. Amino acids: CSASRPGQGIEQYF.

CDR3 in DNA: TGTGCCAGCAGCTTACAGCGGGGGGGCCCAGATACGCAGTATTTT. This gives the protein CASSLQRGGPDTQYF. The chain joins TRBV7-3 to TRBJ2-3, with 10 bases matching TRBD2. V was pared by 2 bases and J by 4 bases, with 3 bases of the junction left unmatched. The CDR3 consists of 15 residues. Germline V gives CDR1 SGHTA, CDR2 FQGTGA.

This chain joins TRBV25-1 and TRBJ1-2; a possible D gene is TRBD1 (5 bases). With 2 bases removed from V and 4 bases from J, the gap between germline ends came to 8 bases. The CDR3 totals 13 residues. Germline CDR1 is MGHDK and CDR2 is SYGVNS. Here the CDR3 reads CASSERGFYGYTF. DNA of the CDR3: TGTGCCAGCAGTGAACGGGGGTTCTATGGCTACACCTTC.